This TCR beta chain is drawn from a study of shared clonotypes between healthy human individuals. Study findings and constraints: Investigators expected sequencing depth to affect clonotype sharing among donors. When naive CD4 clonotypes were compared across several donors, approximately 5% were shared.

Turning to this clone: Antigen specificity is unknown. The junction does not match germline at one end; this may be a read error.

Replicate PCRs from sorted subsets contained about 0.2 ug DNA, which is 30,000 to 35,000 T cell genomes. The method was immunoSEQ multiplex PCR; TCRdb's version includes in-frame clones alone and lacks a portion of them. The profile covers about 2 million clones, with about 95% appearing a single time and around 0.13% taken by the ten largest. Germline CDR1 KGHSH, CDR2 LQKENI. The CDR3 runs to 14 residues. V gene TRBV18 combines with J gene TRBJ2-7; D remains unclear. The clonotype originates from a man between 18 and 35 years old in good health. The sample comprised naive CD4+ T cells sorted from blood. Subset here: CD45RA+ positively selected. In nucleotides, the CDR3 is TGTGCCAGCTCCCCCGGCCGGACCTCCGACGAGCAGTACTTC. Residues: CASSPGRTSDEQYF.